These 12 T cell receptor beta chains originate from one sample sequenced in a study of blood T cell repertoires in COVID-19. Sequencing used immunoSEQ multiplex PCR; TCRdb keeps in-frame clones, though not all of them. This table holds 95,000 to 100,000 clones, roughly 80% found once. Sequenced sample: peripheral blood. Receptor source: a human donor in a cohort sampled during active COVID-19.

This clone appeared once. V and J are TRBV5-1 and TRBJ2-1; 11 bases agree with TRBD2. Germline V lookup: CDR1 SGHRS, CDR2 YFSETQ. The length of the CDR3 is 17 residues. The V segment lost 0 bases and the J segment 0 bases; nucleotides outside the gene matches: 2. CDR3: CASSLGLAGFSYNEQFF. The CDR3 nucleotides are TGCGCCAGCAGCTTGGGACTAGCGGGGTTCTCCTACAATGAGCAGTTCTTC.

The rearrangement links TRBV27 to TRBJ2-4, with D tentatively TRBD1 (6 bases). In germline, CDR1 is MNHEY, CDR2 SMNVEV (reference sequence). The CDR3 runs 15 residues. Trimming shortened V by 0 bases and J by 4 bases, and 10 bases separated the two germline ends. In DNA form, the CDR3 reads TGTGCCAGCAGTTTATCCGGGACAACGAAAAACATTCAGTACTTC. It codes for CASSLSGTTKNIQYF.

The rearrangement links TRBV12-5 to TRBJ1-1; 7 bases match TRBD1. CDR3 length equals 12 residues. Losses at the gene ends were 5 bases for V and 6 bases for J; bases not matched to a gene: 3. Germline V CDR1 and CDR2: LGHNT, FRNRAP. The CDR3 is CASGDRVSEAFF. Here the CDR3 DNA reads TGTGCTAGTGGTGACAGGGTCTCTGAAGCTTTCTTT.

The CDR3 coding sequence is TGTGCCACCTCAGAACACAATCAGCCCCAGCATTTT. As protein: CATSEHNQPQHF. This sequence joins TRBV15 and TRBJ1-5; D uncertain. Trimming removed 8 bases from V and 3 bases from J, with 8 bases in between. Germline V lookup: CDR1 LNHNV, CDR2 YYDKDF (reference sequence). CDR3 length: 12 residues.

This clone was counted once. The V and J genes are TRBV11-2 and TRBJ1-3; 9 nucleotides match TRBD1. Germline CDR1 reads SGHAT; CDR2 reads FQNNGV. Trimming cost V 5 bases and J 4 bases; bases outside gene matches: 9. This CDR3 region has 16 residues. The DNA of the CDR3 is TGTGCCAGCAGCACCTCAACAGGGGGCGTGGGAAACACCATATATTTT. As protein: CASSTSTGGVGNTIYF. Combining the CDR3 with reference TRBV11-2 and TRBJ1-3 gives the whole variable domain EAGVAQSPRYKIIEKRQSVAFWCNPISGHATLYWYQQILGQGPKLLIQFQNNGVVDDSQLPKDRFSAERLKGVDSTLKIQPAKLEDSAVYLCASSTSTGGVGNTIYFGEGSWLTVV.

The chain links TRBV18 to TRBJ2-7; 8 bases map to TRBD2. Germline V gene lookup returns CDR1 KGHSH and CDR2 LQKENI. Trimming cost V 2 bases and J 2 bases; bases outside gene matches: 5. This CDR3 is 15 amino acids long. The CDR3 nucleotides are TGTGCCAGCTCACCAACGGGAGGGCGGCCCTACGAGCAGTACTTC. This codes for CASSPTGGRPYEQYF.

The chain uses TRBV27 and TRBJ1-1; 7 nucleotides align to TRBD1. This CDR3 region has 16 residues. Germline CDR1 and CDR2: MNHEY and SMNVEV (reference sequence). Losses at the gene ends were 7 bases for V and 0 bases for J; bases not matched to a gene: 11. The CDR3 DNA is TGTGCCAGCACTTCAACTCGGACAGGCTTGAACACTGAAGCTTTCTTT. Translating it yields CASTSTRTGLNTEAFF.

The gene calls are TRBV19 and TRBJ1-3; 9 nucleotides line up with TRBD1. This CDR3 spans 17 amino acids. Germline V gene sequence: CDR1 LNHDA, CDR2 SQIVND (reference sequence). V dropped 5 bases and J dropped 0; count of bases not matched to a gene: 8. The CDR3 reads CASSSRTGQGSGNTIYF. The DNA for the CDR3 is TGTGCCAGTAGTTCCAGAACGGGACAGGGCTCTGGAAACACCATATATTTT.

J is TRBJ2-3 and V is TRBV21-1; the DNA was not used to check the table's D call, TRBD2. TRBV21-1 is designated a pseudogene. The CDR3 covers 9 residues. The CDR3 DNA is TGTGCCGGCGGGGATACGCAGTATTTT. Translated: CAGGDTQYF.

The gene calls are TRBV30 and TRBJ1-3; no clear D gene. This CDR3 spans 15 amino acids. V lost 1 base, J lost 2 bases, and 12 bases lay in between. In germline, CDR1 is GTSNPN, CDR2 SVGIG (reference sequence). The CDR3 DNA reads TGTGCCTGGAGTGGGAGGGTGAAAGCTGGAAACACCATATATTTT. This encodes CAWSGRVKAGNTIYF.

This clone was detected only once. The chain is built from TRBV5-4 and TRBJ2-5, with 7 positions matching TRBD2. V dropped 0 bases and J dropped 2; count of bases not matched to a gene: 10. There are 17 residues in the CDR3. In germline, CDR1 is SGHNT, CDR2 YYREEE (reference sequence). The CDR3 nucleotides are TGTGCCAGCAGCTTGGCCTCTAGCGGACGAAATCAAGAGACCCAGTACTTC. This gives the protein CASSLASSGRNQETQYF. Supplemented by reference TRBV5-4 and TRBJ2-5, the full variable domain reads ETGVTQSPTHLIKTRGQQVTLRCSSQSGHNTVSWYQQALGQGPQFIFQYYREEENGRGNFPPRFSGLQFPNYSSELNVNALELDDSALYLCASSLASSGRNQETQYFGPGTRLLVL.

The chain has TRBV4-1 and TRBJ2-7; TRBD1 aligns across 8 bases. With 4 bases clipped from V and 5 bases from J, the junction kept 1 base outside the gene matches. Germline CDR1 MGHRA, CDR2 YSYEKL. The CDR3 length is 12 residues. Here the CDR3 DNA reads TGCGCCAGCAGCCGGGACAGGAACGAGCAGTACTTC. It encodes CASSRDRNEQYF.